This TCR beta chain was documented in a study of shared clonotypes between healthy human individuals. Whole-study context: Aged between 18 and 49, the donors were two women and three men.

In the naive CD8 group, cells lacked CD45RO and were positively selected for CCR7, so terminally differentiated effector memory CD45RA+ cells were left out. TCRdb keeps only in-frame clones here, not all; method: immunoSEQ multiplex PCR. The sample comprises around 1.9 million clones, around 93% of which are singletons, and about 1.7% rests with the top ten. The trim removed 3 bases at V and 2 bases at J, leaving 3 bases unmatched. The CDR3 totals 15 residues. Per germline, CDR1 SGDLS and CDR2 YYNGEE. The rearrangement uses TRBV9 and TRBJ1-5, with 9 nucleotides matching TRBD1. The sample comprised naive CD8+ T cells from PBMCs. The clonotype comes from a man younger than 35 in good health. Some clones in this sample may be carry-over from other donors' samples. Here the CDR3 reads CASSGDREGNQPQHF. In DNA, the CDR3 is TGTGCCAGCAGCGGGGACAGGGAAGGCAATCAGCCCCAGCATTTT.